The 5 T cell receptor beta chains in this list originate from one sample, sequenced in a study of vaccination and CD4 T cells after COVID-19. The assay that was used to sequence DNA from cultured CD4+ T cells was the Oncomine TCR Beta short-read assay. MiXCR, run by TCRdb on the PCR reads, gives a single entry per CDR3 protein. The table records about 23,000 distinct CDR3 sequences, roughly two thirds of them present only once. No antigen has been identified for these receptors. Treatment meaning: roughly 11-day PBMC culture with coronavirus spike peptide pools or control peptides (ViraFEST assay). Sequencing was performed on CD4+ T cells from blood, cultured in vitro, taken after SARS-CoV-2 vaccination. The source of these receptors is a human donor who received a COVID-19 vaccine.

The CDR3 nucleotides read TGTGCCAGCAGCCCCGGAATGACCGACGGGAACTATGGCTACACCTTC. Residues: CASSPGMTDGNYGYTF. This sequence joins TRBV6-1 and TRBJ1-2; D is ambiguous. Trimming took 6 bases from V and 2 from J, leaving 19 bases between them. Germline assignment: CDR1 MNHNS and CDR2 SASEGT. The CDR3 has 16 residues.

This clonotype appeared once. V usage is TRBV6-5 and J usage is TRBJ2-5, with 9 bases aligning to TRBD2. From germline, CDR1 is MNHEY and CDR2 SVGAGI. J lost 5 bases, V lost 4 bases, and 8 bases had no gene match. CDR3 length: 15 residues. The CDR3 loop reads CASSSAGGLLETQYF. CDR3 DNA: TGTGCCAGCAGTTCCGCGGGGGGGCTTCTGGAGACCCAGTACTTC.

This chain links TRBV5-1 with TRBJ2-1; D is uncertain. The CDR3 runs 13 residues. Germline V gives CDR1 SGHRS, CDR2 YFSETQ. The V end was cut by 2 bases, the J end by 8 bases, with 11 bases between. CDR3 in amino acids: CASSFESPHEQFF. In DNA form, the CDR3 reads TGCGCCAGCAGCTTTGAAAGCCCCCATGAGCAGTTCTTC.

The table lists this clonotype with a few counts. The genes are TRBV6-1 and TRBJ2-5; 9 bases fit TRBD1. V shed 8 bases, J shed 1 base, and the junction held 5 bases outside the gene matches. Germline values: CDR1 MNHNS, CDR2 SASEGT. This CDR3 spans 14 amino acids. CDR3 in DNA: TGTGCCAGCGTTCCGACAGGGGGCCAAGAGACCCAGTACTTC. It yields the protein CASVPTGGQETQYF.

This rearrangement joins TRBV6-1 to TRBJ1-2; maybe TRBD1 (5 bases). Germline CDR1 is MNHNS and CDR2 is SASEGT. The CDR3 is made up of 13 amino acids. V was cut by 6 bases and J by 2 bases, with 10 bases left in between. CDR3 region: CASSPPGNYGYTF. The DNA of the CDR3 is TGTGCCAGCAGCCCTCCAGGGAACTATGGCTACACCTTC.